This entry is about one T cell receptor beta chain. PCR replicates performed on unsorted PBMC used approximately 0.3 ug DNA, 28,000 or so T cell genomes. Sequencing used immunoSEQ multiplex PCR; TCRdb keeps in-frame clones, though not all of them. The sample has some 480,000 clones; around 80% are singletons. The sample is drawn from a study of shared clonotypes between healthy human individuals. Germline CDR1 and CDR2: MNHNS and SASEGT. Trimming cost V 3 bases and J 4 bases; bases outside gene matches: 5. The CDR3 sequence is 15 residues long. The sequence was obtained from a woman aged 40 to 49 in good health. Some clones in this sample may be carry-over from other donors' samples. The sample taken for sequencing was PBMCs. This sequence joins TRBV6-1 and TRBJ2-7; the match to TRBD1 covers 11 bases. CDR3 residues: CASSDMDRGRYEQYF. CDR3 DNA: TGTGCCAGCAGTGATATGGACAGGGGGCGGTACGAGCAGTACTTC.